Only a few counts were recorded for the clone carrying this T cell receptor beta chain. This sample was included in a study of OX40 agonist ivuxolimab in advanced cancers. Sequenced by immunoSEQ multiplex PCR; TCRdb stores in-frame clones only, minus some. The repertoire holds some 70,000 clones, with 70% to 90% as singletons. The CDR3 spans 12 residues. The germline gives CDR1 ENHRY, CDR2 SYGVKD. Trimming removed 8 bases at V and 3 bases at J, with 8 bases between. This chain links TRBV10-3 with TRBJ1-5; D remains unclear. The sample was CD4+ or CD8+ T cells sorted from blood, taken in a trial of the OX40 agonist ivuxolimab. This sequence was found in an adult with an advanced solid tumor such as melanoma, head and neck, liver or kidney cancer. The CDR3 region has the DNA TGTGCCATCGGCAGGAACAATCAGCCCCAGCATTTT. Translated, it gives CAIGRNNQPQHF.